This entry is about one T cell receptor beta chain. Original methodology: By means of reference gene primer amplification, nucleated cell counts were estimated. Sequencing was performed with immunoSEQ multiplex PCR; in TCRdb, only in-frame clones are kept and a portion is missing. The V and J calls and clone size were taken over from that table, and D and trimming were inferred from the DNA. The table records 250,000 to 350,000 clones, 70% to 90% of them present only once. The CDR3 is made up of 13 amino acids. The junction had 6 bases not matched to a gene; V was cut back by 8 bases and J by 4 bases. The germline V gene encodes CDR1 MNHEY and CDR2 SVGAGI. The sample belongs to a study of blood T cell repertoires in COVID-19. At the level of the study: Italy, Spain and the United States were the sources of the convalescent and acute COVID-19 samples.

Assignment of participants to cohorts was predicated upon participant-reported clinical history. Recovery meant two consecutive negative NP/OP PCR tests, professional clearance, or resolved symptoms. This clonotype was obtained from a woman younger than 45 who had recovered from COVID-19. The specimen was PBMCs or T cells enriched from blood (not recorded which). The chain links TRBV6-5 to TRBJ1-2, with 8 bases matching TRBD1. The CDR3 loop reads CASHRGGSYGYTF. The CDR3 DNA reads TGTGCCAGCCACAGGGGGGGATCCTATGGCTACACCTTC.